A selection of T cell receptor beta chains follows, all from one sample in a study of neurological immune-mediated disorders. TCRdb reprocessed the 5' RACE reads with MiXCR, giving one entry per CDR3 protein. The repertoire includes about 120,000 distinct CDR3 sequences, roughly 3.2% of them detected once, and about 1.2% sits in the top ten. Specimen: PBMCs. The receptors come from a woman aged 25 to 39 with multiple sclerosis. The conserved cysteine and the conserved F or W are not part of the CDR3 here. The D gene is left open where the match is weak. Clone size, where shown, is once, few, many, or a class for clones that have expanded.

j_call: TRBJ2-3
v_call: TRBV6-2/TRBV6-3
clone_size: many
cdr3_length: 14
d_call: NA
cdr3_aa: ASTRGLRAGTDTQY

j_call: TRBJ2-2
v_call: TRBV6-5
clone_size: many
cdr3_length: 14
d_call: NA
cdr3_aa: ASSWGVTRWNGELF

j_call: TRBJ1-2
v_call: TRBV20-1
clone_size: many
cdr3_length: 11
d_call: TRBD1
cdr3_aa: SAGGQGSLGYT

j_call: TRBJ2-7
v_call: TRBV5-1
clone_size: many
cdr3_length: 11
d_call: NA
cdr3_aa: ASSLDGKGNPY

j_call: TRBJ2-1
v_call: TRBV19
clone_size: many
cdr3_length: 9
d_call: NA
cdr3_aa: ASSRDTVQF

j_call: TRBJ2-3
v_call: TRBV4-3
clone_size: many
cdr3_length: 17
d_call: TRBD2
cdr3_aa: ASSQEGAGAFLFADTQY

j_call: TRBJ1-2
v_call: TRBV4-3
clone_size: many
cdr3_length: 11
d_call: NA
cdr3_aa: ASSQVRSGGYT

j_call: TRBJ2-1
v_call: TRBV3-1
clone_size: NA
cdr3_length: 14
d_call: NA
cdr3_aa: ASSQARSLSGNEQF

j_call: TRBJ2-2
v_call: TRBV5-5
clone_size: many
cdr3_length: 12
d_call: TRBD1
cdr3_aa: ASSLGQGPGELF

j_call: TRBJ2-2
v_call: TRBV12-3/TRBV12-4
clone_size: many
cdr3_length: 12
d_call: NA
cdr3_aa: ASSLLGGAGELF

j_call: TRBJ1-2
v_call: TRBV2
clone_size: few
cdr3_length: 11
d_call: NA
cdr3_aa: ASSEGPVGGYT

j_call: TRBJ1-2
v_call: TRBV5-1
clone_size: many
cdr3_length: 10
d_call: NA
cdr3_aa: ASSLHTYGYT

j_call: TRBJ1-2
v_call: TRBV5-1
clone_size: many
cdr3_length: 9
d_call: NA
cdr3_aa: ASSEGDGYT

j_call: TRBJ2-7
v_call: TRBV7-8
clone_size: NA
cdr3_length: 13
d_call: NA
cdr3_aa: ASSFFVGAGDEQY

j_call: TRBJ2-7
v_call: TRBV20-1
clone_size: many
cdr3_length: 11
d_call: NA
cdr3_aa: SARGGPAYEQY

j_call: TRBJ2-5
v_call: TRBV6-5
clone_size: many
cdr3_length: 11
d_call: NA
cdr3_aa: ASRRQNQETQY

j_call: TRBJ2-2
v_call: TRBV20-1
clone_size: many
cdr3_length: 14
d_call: TRBD2
cdr3_aa: SARVVAGVRTGELF

j_call: TRBJ1-1
v_call: TRBV20-1
clone_size: NA
cdr3_length: 10
d_call: NA
cdr3_aa: SPLAPYTEAF

j_call: TRBJ1-2
v_call: TRBV19
clone_size: many
cdr3_length: 14
d_call: NA
cdr3_aa: ASSMMPDRSDYGYT

j_call: TRBJ1-2
v_call: TRBV10-3
clone_size: many
cdr3_length: 12
d_call: TRBD1
cdr3_aa: AISDPGQSIGYT

j_call: TRBJ2-1
v_call: TRBV7-7
clone_size: many
cdr3_length: 13
d_call: TRBD1
cdr3_aa: ASSKGQGVHNEQF

j_call: TRBJ1-2
v_call: TRBV5-1
clone_size: many
cdr3_length: 12
d_call: NA
cdr3_aa: ASSPSREIYGYT

j_call: TRBJ2-1
v_call: TRBV7-2
clone_size: many
cdr3_length: 14
d_call: NA
cdr3_aa: ASRYWARGSYNEQF

j_call: TRBJ2-7
v_call: TRBV5-1
clone_size: many
cdr3_length: 12
d_call: NA
cdr3_aa: ASSLGRGGYEQY

j_call: TRBJ2-7
v_call: TRBV10-3
clone_size: many
cdr3_length: 9
d_call: NA
cdr3_aa: ATKREYEQY

j_call: TRBJ2-2
v_call: TRBV27
clone_size: many
cdr3_length: 14
d_call: NA
cdr3_aa: ASSSLTGTNTGELF

j_call: TRBJ1-2
v_call: TRBV7-2
clone_size: many
cdr3_length: 13
d_call: NA
cdr3_aa: ASATRVGINYGYT

j_call: TRBJ2-7
v_call: TRBV7-8
clone_size: many
cdr3_length: 9
d_call: NA
cdr3_aa: ASSLQVEQY

j_call: TRBJ2-5
v_call: TRBV7-9
clone_size: many
cdr3_length: 13
d_call: NA
cdr3_aa: ASSFRGGLGETQY

j_call: TRBJ2-1
v_call: TRBV6-1
clone_size: many
cdr3_length: 13
d_call: TRBD1
cdr3_aa: ASRADRGGGDEQF

j_call: TRBJ2-7
v_call: TRBV6-6
clone_size: many
cdr3_length: 14
d_call: TRBD2
cdr3_aa: ASSSTSGRGAYEQY

j_call: TRBJ2-1
v_call: TRBV7-2
clone_size: many
cdr3_length: 14
d_call: TRBD1
cdr3_aa: ASSLEGTGPYNEQF

j_call: TRBJ2-7
v_call: TRBV6-1
clone_size: many
cdr3_length: 13
d_call: NA
cdr3_aa: ASSDFPSRYYEQY

j_call: TRBJ1-5
v_call: TRBV27
clone_size: many
cdr3_length: 11
d_call: NA
cdr3_aa: ASSLGFNQPQH

j_call: TRBJ2-7
v_call: TRBV7-8
clone_size: many
cdr3_length: 12
d_call: TRBD2
cdr3_aa: ASSSGGAAYEQY

j_call: TRBJ2-3
v_call: TRBV20-1
clone_size: many
cdr3_length: 12
d_call: NA
cdr3_aa: SAPVGGAPDTQY

j_call: TRBJ1-2
v_call: TRBV5-1
clone_size: many
cdr3_length: 10
d_call: NA
cdr3_aa: ASSLDSLGYT

j_call: TRBJ2-4
v_call: TRBV20-1
clone_size: many
cdr3_length: 13
d_call: TRBD1
cdr3_aa: SARNTGQGPNIQY

j_call: TRBJ1-1
v_call: TRBV12-3/TRBV12-4
clone_size: many
cdr3_length: 12
d_call: NA
cdr3_aa: ASSFGDLGTEAF

j_call: TRBJ2-1
v_call: TRBV12-3/TRBV12-4
clone_size: many
cdr3_length: 13
d_call: NA
cdr3_aa: ASSLSGRGKAWQF

j_call: TRBJ2-7
v_call: TRBV5-6
clone_size: NA
cdr3_length: 16
d_call: NA
cdr3_aa: ASSFYICSASRGDEQY

j_call: TRBJ1-1
v_call: TRBV29-1
clone_size: many
cdr3_length: 11
d_call: NA
cdr3_aa: SVNERTQREAF

j_call: TRBJ2-7
v_call: TRBV7-9
clone_size: few
cdr3_length: 9
d_call: NA
cdr3_aa: ASSLDVPQY

j_call: TRBJ1-2
v_call: TRBV29-1
clone_size: many
cdr3_length: 11
d_call: TRBD1
cdr3_aa: SARDRGLRGYT

j_call: TRBJ1-2
v_call: TRBV6-5
clone_size: many
cdr3_length: 12
d_call: TRBD1
cdr3_aa: ASSYRQGTYGYT

j_call: TRBJ2-5
v_call: TRBV11-2
clone_size: many
cdr3_length: 12
d_call: NA
cdr3_aa: ASSLAQSRETQY

j_call: TRBJ1-3
v_call: TRBV20-1
clone_size: many
cdr3_length: 13
d_call: TRBD1
cdr3_aa: SARPGTGPGNTIY

j_call: TRBJ1-6
v_call: TRBV5-1
clone_size: many
cdr3_length: 11
d_call: NA
cdr3_aa: ASSEDSFSPLH

j_call: TRBJ2-1
v_call: TRBV5-1
clone_size: NA
cdr3_length: 12
d_call: NA
cdr3_aa: ASSLGGGGSEQF

j_call: TRBJ1-1
v_call: TRBV7-2
clone_size: many
cdr3_length: 13
d_call: TRBD1
cdr3_aa: ASSAQGQVNTEAF

j_call: TRBJ1-1
v_call: TRBV7-2
clone_size: many
cdr3_length: 14
d_call: TRBD1
cdr3_aa: ASSFTPRRQGTEAF

j_call: TRBJ2-6
v_call: TRBV19
clone_size: many
cdr3_length: 14
d_call: TRBD1
cdr3_aa: ASRPWQGAGANVLT

j_call: TRBJ1-2
v_call: TRBV14
clone_size: many
cdr3_length: 14
d_call: NA
cdr3_aa: ASSLRSGGVESGYT

j_call: TRBJ2-1
v_call: TRBV10-3
clone_size: many
cdr3_length: 14
d_call: TRBD1
cdr3_aa: AISEPYSQGDNEQF

j_call: TRBJ2-1
v_call: TRBV20-1
clone_size: many
cdr3_length: 10
d_call: NA
cdr3_aa: SARGSELLQF

j_call: TRBJ2-3
v_call: TRBV4-3
clone_size: many
cdr3_length: 14
d_call: TRBD2
cdr3_aa: ASSRRLAGGTDTQY

j_call: TRBJ2-7
v_call: TRBV6-2/TRBV6-3
clone_size: many
cdr3_length: 12
d_call: TRBD2
cdr3_aa: ASSPGLVAYEQY

j_call: TRBJ2-5
v_call: TRBV12-3/TRBV12-4
clone_size: many
cdr3_length: 9
d_call: NA
cdr3_aa: ASSTGETQY

j_call: TRBJ2-3
v_call: TRBV7-8
clone_size: many
cdr3_length: 15
d_call: TRBD2
cdr3_aa: ASSSTGRNPSRDTQY

j_call: TRBJ1-2
v_call: TRBV5-1
clone_size: many
cdr3_length: 11
d_call: NA
cdr3_aa: ASSIDRNYGYT